This TCR beta chain was identified in a study of shared clonotypes between healthy human individuals. Across the study: Each donor's CD4 naive and CD4 memory cells filled three plates apiece, CD8 naive two, and CD8 memory one.

Regarding this clone: No antigen is known for it.

Produced via immunoSEQ multiplex PCR; TCRdb's table is partial and in-frame only. The sample lists roughly 680,000 clones, 72% occurring once. Per germline, CDR1 LNHNV and CDR2 YYDKDF (reference sequence). The CDR3 is made up of 15 amino acids. Trimming pared 6 bases from V and 0 bases from J, leaving 14 bases between. Study outcomes and limitations: Estimated clonotype richness was generally higher in naive than memory subsets. Sampling used blood alone; tissue repertoires probably differ.

The chain couples TRBV15 to TRBJ1-2; D unresolved. Sequenced input: memory CD4+ T cells sorted from blood. The subset was: CD45RA-negative fraction. The clonotype comes from a woman in her thirties in good health. CDR3 sequence (DNA): TGTGCCACCAGACCCCGTGGATCAGCTAACTATGGCTACACCTTC. Its protein is CATRPRGSANYGYTF. Together with reference TRBV15 and TRBJ1-2, the CDR3 gives the full variable domain: DAMVIQNPRYQVTQFGKPVTLSCSQTLNHNVMYWYQQKSSQAPKLLFHYYDKDFNNEADTPDNFQSRRPNTSFCFLDIRSPGLGDTAMYLCATRPRGSANYGYTFGSGTRLTVV.